Listed below are T cell receptor beta chains from one sample, sequenced in a study of blood T cell repertoires in COVID-19. Some clones are missing from TCRdb's copy, which holds only in-frame ones; the method was immunoSEQ multiplex PCR. The sample records 100,000 to 150,000 clones, roughly four fifths being singletons. The specimen sequenced was peripheral blood. These receptors were taken from a man aged 55 to 69 with acute or convalescent COVID-19. CDR3s include the opening cysteine and the closing phenylalanine or tryptophan. The D gene is left open where the match is weak. The size entry is marked missing in some rows and otherwise reads once, few, many or a size class.

TRBJ1-5 | TRBV5-1 | - | TRBD1 | CASSWDSYQPQHF | TGCGCCAGCAGCTGGGACAGCTATCAGCCCCAGCATTTT
TRBJ2-7 | TRBV10-3 | - | - | CAIKREGTVEQYF | TGTGCCATCAAACGAGAGGGAACCGTCGAGCAGTACTTC
TRBJ2-2 | TRBV9 | once | - | CASSVGRGTERGGELFF | TGTGCCAGCAGCGTAGGGAGGGGTACGGAACGAGGCGGGGAGCTGTTTTTT
TRBJ2-2 | TRBV6-5 | - | - | CASRKPVGAGGELFF | TGTGCCAGCAGGAAACCAGTGGGCGCGGGCGGGGAGCTGTTTTTT
TRBJ1-2 | TRBV7-9 | - | TRBD1 | CASSRGTGENGYTF | TGTGCCAGCAGCAGAGGGACAGGGGAGAATGGCTACACCTTC
TRBJ2-7 | TRBV5-5 | - | TRBD2 | CASSLVAGGAYEQYF | TGTGCCAGCAGCTTGGTGGCCGGGGGGGCTTACGAGCAGTACTTC
TRBJ1-2 | TRBV5-1 | few | - | CASNPSGTRGYGYTF | TGCGCCAGCAACCCGTCCGGGACAAGGGGCTATGGCTACACCTTC
TRBJ1-1 | TRBV11-2 | few | - | CASSSLWATEAFF | TGTGCCAGCAGCTCCCTTTGGGCCACTGAAGCTTTCTTT
TRBJ2-1 | TRBV10-3 | - | TRBD2 | CAISETSGSSYNEQFF | TGTGCCATCAGTGAGACTAGCGGAAGCTCCTACAATGAGCAGTTCTTC
TRBJ1-1 | TRBV29-1 | - | TRBD1 | CSVELDRASEAFF | TGCAGCGTTGAACTTGACAGGGCGAGTGAAGCTTTCTTT
TRBJ1-1 | TRBV18 | few | - | CASSRTGINTEAFF | TGTGCCAGCTCACGGACGGGAATAAACACTGAAGCTTTCTTT
TRBJ2-7 | TRBV19 | - | - | CASSMPGSGTYEQYF | TGTGCCAGTAGCATGCCCGGGTCGGGGACCTACGAGCAGTACTTC
TRBJ1-2 | TRBV12-5 | - | - | CASGLTRDYNYGYTF | TGTGCTAGTGGCCTTACCCGGGACTATAACTATGGCTACACCTTC
TRBJ1-5 | TRBV6-1 | - | TRBD1 | CASSETGTGVQPQHF | TGTGCCAGCAGTGAAACCGGGACAGGGGTTCAGCCCCAGCATTTT
TRBJ1-1 | TRBV3-1/TRBV3-2 | - | - | CASSQEGQTFMNTEAFF | TGTGCCAGCAGCCAGGAGGGCCAAACGTTCATGAACACTGAAGCTTTCTTT
TRBJ1-2 | TRBV19 | - | - | CASSWSDFYGYTF | TGTGCCAGTAGTTGGTCAGACTTCTATGGCTACACCTTC
TRBJ1-2 | TRBV5-6 | - | TRBD1 | CASSLTTGNYGYTF | TGTGCCAGCAGCTTGACGACAGGGAACTATGGCTACACCTTC
TRBJ1-4 | TRBV29-1 | - | - | CSVGGTTNEKLFF | TGCAGCGTTGGAGGGACAACTAATGAAAAACTGTTTTTT
TRBJ1-5 | TRBV5-1 | - | - | CASSLAGNSNQPQHF | TGCGCCAGCAGCTTGGCAGGAAATAGCAATCAGCCCCAGCATTTT
TRBJ1-2 | TRBV18 | - | TRBD1 | CASSRDREANYGYTF | TGTGCCAGCTCACGAGACAGGGAAGCTAACTATGGCTACACCTTC
TRBJ1-1 | TRBV6-5 | many | - | CASSQGRGRTEAFF | TGTGCCAGCTCCCAGGGGAGGGGACGCACTGAAGCTTTCTTT
TRBJ2-1 | TRBV10-1 | - | - | CAPTYDRTPRRSYNEQFF | TGCGCCCCGACTTACGACAGGACCCCTCGACGCTCCTACAATGAGCAGTTCTTC
TRBJ1-2 | TRBV3-1/TRBV3-2 | - | - | CASSQPGLYGYTF | TGTGCCAGCAGCCAACCGGGACTCTATGGCTACACCTTC
TRBJ1-1 | TRBV28 | - | - | CASRKGHTEAFF | TGTGCCAGCAGGAAGGGGCACACTGAAGCTTTCTTT
TRBJ2-7 | TRBV5-1 | few | TRBD1 | CASSLGPGQGAYEQYF | TGCGCCAGCAGCTTGGGACCGGGACAGGGAGCCTACGAGCAGTACTTC
TRBJ1-4 | TRBV14 | few | TRBD1 | CASSPGQVGEKLFF | TGTGCCAGCAGCCCCGGACAGGTTGGGGAAAAACTGTTTTTT
TRBJ1-6 | TRBV27 | - | - | CASAPLSPLDSPLHF | TGTGCCAGCGCCCCTTTGAGCCCCTTGGATTCACCCCTCCACTTT
TRBJ1-2 | TRBV27 | - | TRBD1 | CASSPGTGKGGYTF | TGTGCCAGCAGTCCGGGGACAGGGAAGGGTGGCTACACCTTC
TRBJ2-3 | TRBV6-4 | few | TRBD2 | CASTPPGRGGTDTQYF | TGTGCCAGCACCCCTCCTGGGCGGGGGGGCACAGATACGCAGTATTTT
TRBJ1-2 | TRBV5-5 | - | TRBD1 | CASSLYVTGDYGYTF | TGTGCCAGCAGCTTATACGTCACAGGGGACTATGGCTACACCTTC
TRBJ2-5 | TRBV6-6 | - | TRBD2 | CASSTSVAGGKETQYF | TGTGCCAGCAGTACCTCCGTAGCGGGAGGGAAGGAGACCCAGTACTTC
TRBJ1-4 | TRBV7-6 | - | - | CASSLVRGSNEKLFF | TGTGCCAGCAGCTTAGTCAGGGGTTCTAATGAAAAACTGTTTTTT
TRBJ1-2 | TRBV19 | once | - | CASSITWQDPANYGYTF | TGTGCCAGTAGTATAACTTGGCAGGATCCAGCTAACTATGGCTACACCTTC
TRBJ1-1 | TRBV18 | - | - | CASSPVQGHNTEAFF | TGTGCCAGCTCACCAGTTCAGGGACACAACACTGAAGCTTTCTTT
TRBJ2-1 | TRBV9 | - | TRBD2 | CASSVTSGGIGDNEQFF | TGTGCCAGCAGCGTAACTAGCGGGGGGATTGGGGACAATGAGCAGTTCTTC
TRBJ1-1 | TRBV28 | - | - | CASSLGGKNTEAFF | TGTGCCAGCAGTTTAGGGGGGAAGAACACTGAAGCTTTCTTT
TRBJ2-7 | TRBV29-1 | - | TRBD1 | CSVALKRTGGPRSSYEQYF | TGCAGCGTTGCTTTGAAGAGGACAGGGGGCCCCAGGAGCTCCTACGAGCAGTACTTC
TRBJ2-7 | TRBV5-1 | many | TRBD2 | CASSLVAGGYYEQYF | TGCGCCAGCAGCTTGGTAGCGGGAGGTTACTACGAGCAGTACTTC
TRBJ2-7 | TRBV28 | few | TRBD1 | CASSPGQGHEQYF | TGTGCCAGCAGTCCGGGACAGGGCCACGAGCAGTACTTC
TRBJ1-2 | TRBV6-5 | - | TRBD1 | CATYPTGGARYGYTF | TGTGCCACCTACCCCACAGGGGGGGCCAGGTATGGCTACACCTTC
TRBJ2-7 | TRBV4-1 | few | - | CASSQIGQSLSYEQYF | TGCGCCAGCAGCCAAATCGGACAGTCCCTCTCCTACGAGCAGTACTTC
TRBJ1-1 | TRBV27 | few | TRBD1 | CASSKRQGQNTEAFF | TGTGCCAGCAGTAAACGACAGGGTCAGAACACTGAAGCTTTCTTT
TRBJ2-2 | TRBV28 | - | TRBD2 | CASSLTAGGGNTGELFF | TGTGCCAGCAGTTTGACAGCGGGAGGAGGCAACACCGGGGAGCTGTTTTTT
TRBJ1-6 | TRBV3-1/TRBV3-2 | - | TRBD1 | CASSKKTGSYSPLHF | TGTGCCAGCAGCAAAAAGACAGGGTCTTATTCACCCCTCCACTTT
TRBJ2-1 | TRBV7-8 | - | TRBD2 | CASSWKTSGGQLNEQFF | TGTGCCAGCAGTTGGAAGACTAGCGGGGGCCAACTCAATGAGCAGTTCTTC
TRBJ1-1 | TRBV7-3 | few | - | CASRPQGKAFF | TGTGCCAGCAGGCCCCAGGGGAAGGCTTTCTTT
TRBJ2-5 | TRBV5-1 | - | - | CASSFGGQETQYF | TGCGCCAGCAGCTTCGGAGGGCAAGAGACCCAGTACTTC
TRBJ1-6 | TRBV14 | few | - | CASSHGTFYSPLHF | TGTGCCAGCAGCCACGGGACATTCTATTCACCCCTCCACTTT
TRBJ1-1 | TRBV4-1 | - | - | CASSQEVPQGTEAFF | TGCGCCAGCAGCCAAGAGGTCCCCCAGGGAACTGAAGCTTTCTTT